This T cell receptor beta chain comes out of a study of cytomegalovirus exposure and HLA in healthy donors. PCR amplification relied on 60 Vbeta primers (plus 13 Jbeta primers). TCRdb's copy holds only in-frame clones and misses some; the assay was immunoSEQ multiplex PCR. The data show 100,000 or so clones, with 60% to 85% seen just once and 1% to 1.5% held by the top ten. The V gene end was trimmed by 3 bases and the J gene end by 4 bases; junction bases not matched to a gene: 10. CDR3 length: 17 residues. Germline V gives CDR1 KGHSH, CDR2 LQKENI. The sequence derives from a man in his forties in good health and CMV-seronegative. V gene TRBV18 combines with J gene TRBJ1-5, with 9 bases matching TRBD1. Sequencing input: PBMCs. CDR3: CASSPQQGAKENQPQHF. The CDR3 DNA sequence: TGTGCCAGCTCACCCCAACAGGGGGCGAAGGAAAATCAGCCCCAGCATTTT.